Reported below is one T cell receptor (beta chain). The target antigen is unknown. Primers for the PCR totalled 60 Vbeta and 13 Jbeta. Sequenced by immunoSEQ multiplex PCR; TCRdb stores in-frame clones only, minus some. The sample holds 130,000 or so clones, around 74% seen once. These data are taken from a study of cytomegalovirus exposure and HLA in healthy donors. Study-level information: Clustering assigned 70% to 85% of the approximately 370 genotyped donors to the Caucasian-associated ancestry cluster.

Among the donors, all were healthy bone marrow donors. General study results and limits: Researchers catalogued approximately 170 TCR beta chains as cytomegalovirus-associated. Several top significant clusters appeared, in a later analysis, to be linked to common viral pathogens.

The ends lost 4 bases at V and 9 bases at J; junction bases unmatched: 16. CDR3 length: 17 residues. The chain has TRBV5-3 and TRBJ2-2, with TRBD2 matching 9 bases. TRBV5-3 is noted as an ORF with a role that remains uncertain. Sequencing was performed on PBMCs. This clonotype was sampled from a man younger than 45 in good health and CMV-seronegative. The chain's CDR3 is CARSPRGSGGIPRELFF. The CDR3 DNA reads as TGTGCCAGAAGCCCGAGGGGCAGCGGGGGGATTCCGAGGGAGCTGTTTTTT.